Listed here are 25 T cell receptor beta chains from one sample, sequenced in a study of T cell repertoires in cytomegalovirus infection. One entry per CDR3 protein results from TCRdb running MiXCR on the reads. There are a few hundred thousand distinct CDR3 sequences in the sample; 15% to 20% occur only once, and around 12% lies in the top ten. The sample comprised PBMCs. The receptors were gathered from a human donor in good health (CMV status not recorded). Some clones in this sample may be carry-over from other donors' samples.

The V and J genes are TRBV20-1 and TRBJ2-3; 8 nucleotides align to TRBD2. The germline CDR1 and CDR2 sequences are DFQATT and SNEGSKA (reference sequence). The V segment lost 3 bases and the J segment 1 base; nucleotides outside the gene matches: 6. The CDR3 covers 15 residues. The CDR3 spells CSARDPGGGTDTQYF. The CDR3 DNA sequence: TGCAGTGCTAGGGACCCCGGGGGGGGCACAGATACGCAGTATTTT.

The V gene is TRBV20-1, the J gene TRBJ2-5, with 9 bases aligning to TRBD2. Germline V gives CDR1 DFQATT, CDR2 SNEGSKA (reference sequence). CDR3 length: 16 residues. V shed 0 bases and J 5 bases; nucleotides not matched to a gene: 10. The CDR3: CSAREGGGAGQETQYF. CDR3 coding DNA: TGCAGTGCTAGAGAAGGCGGGGGGGCAGGGCAGGAGACCCAGTACTTC.

The chain employs TRBV20-1 and TRBJ1-3; tentatively, D is TRBD1 (6 bases). V was cut by 6 bases and J by 5 bases, with 14 bases left in between. Germline CDR1 DFQATT, CDR2 SNEGSKA (reference sequence). The CDR3 sequence is 13 residues long. CDR3 protein: CSARGDTRNTIYF. For the CDR3, the DNA is TGCAGTGCGCGTGGGGACACCAGAAACACCATATATTTT.

The genes are TRBV20-1 and TRBJ1-5; D is unresolved. The CDR3 has 14 amino acids. V was cut by 2 bases and J by 7 bases, with 15 bases left in between. Germline V gene sequence: CDR1 DFQATT, CDR2 SNEGSKA (reference sequence). Here the CDR3 DNA reads TGCAGTGCTAGACTACAAGGGCCTGGCCAGCCCCAGCATTTT. This translates into CSARLQGPGQPQHF.

This clonotype was recorded at least ten times. This chain connects TRBV4-1 to TRBJ2-5; the D is unclear. The CDR3 totals 16 residues. Trimming left V 6 bases short and J 5 bases short, with 22 bases between. The germline gives CDR1 MGHRA, CDR2 YSYEKL. The CDR3 coding sequence is TGCGCCAGCAGAGTTTCCGTAGCACGTGTGGCGGAGACCCAGTACTTC. Its protein product is CASRVSVARVAETQYF.

This clonotype was seen many times. The rearrangement links TRBV27 to TRBJ1-6; 8 bases align to TRBD1. The CDR3 covers 14 residues. V shed 7 bases and J 9 bases; nucleotides not matched to a gene: 8. Per germline, CDR1 MNHEY and CDR2 SMNVEV (reference sequence). The CDR3 reads CASKPGGRSSPLHF. CDR3 in DNA: TGTGCCAGCAAGCCAGGGGGCAGAAGTTCACCCCTCCACTTT.

This clonotype turned up a few times. This rearrangement joins TRBV29-1 to TRBJ2-5; D is perhaps TRBD1 (6 bases). Germline CDR1 and CDR2: SQVTM and ANQGSEA. This CDR3 comprises 14 residues. Trimming took off 7 bases at V and 5 bases at J, with 20 bases between the two ends. CDR3 nucleotides: TGCAGCGGGAAAACACAGGGCCGGGTGGAGACCCAGTACTTC. It codes for CSGKTQGRVETQYF.

This clonotype was counted only a few times. The chain uses TRBV19 and TRBJ2-3; 11 bases fit TRBD2. Trimming at V came to 3 bases and at J to 0 bases, leaving 5 bases not matched to a gene. The germline V gene has CDR1 LNHDA and CDR2 SQIVND (reference sequence). The CDR3 loop spans 17 amino acids. This chain's CDR3 is CASSILVAGGSTDTQYF. DNA for the CDR3: TGTGCCAGTAGTATTTTAGTAGCGGGGGGGAGCACAGATACGCAGTATTTT.

This chain links TRBV24-1 with TRBJ1-2; D gene uncertain. This CDR3 is built from 15 residues. The germline CDR1 and CDR2 sequences are KGHDR and SFDVKD. Deletions cut 3 bases from V and 0 bases from J, with 10 bases between. CDR3 bases: TGTGCCACCAGTGATCCATCAGGAGCTAACTATGGCTACACCTTC. Translating it yields CATSDPSGANYGYTF.

V is TRBV28 and J is TRBJ2-3; D might be TRBD1 (6 bases). CDR1 is MDHEN, CDR2 SYDVKM, per germline. The CDR3 covers 15 residues. Trimming cost V 8 bases and J 3 bases, with 18 bases left between them. CDR3 in amino acids: CASGDPLQGTDTQYF. CDR3 coding DNA: TGTGCCAGCGGCGATCCCCTCCAGGGGACAGATACGCAGTATTTT.

This clonotype has only a few counts. V is TRBV27 and J is TRBJ2-5; TRBD1 might be the D (6 bases). The length of the CDR3 is 15 residues. The germline V gene encodes CDR1 MNHEY and CDR2 SMNVEV (reference sequence). V dropped 4 bases and J dropped 1 base, with 13 bases sitting between them. The CDR3 sequence is CASSSLRGRQETQYF. CDR3 sequence (DNA): TGTGCCAGCAGTTCACTCAGGGGCCGCCAAGAGACCCAGTACTTC.

The J gene is TRBJ2-1, the V gene TRBV29-1, with TRBD2 matching 7 bases. There are 14 residues in the CDR3. The germline CDR1 and CDR2 sequences are SQVTM and ANQGSEA. The junction had 13 bases not matched to a gene; V was cut back by 6 bases and J by 8 bases. The CDR3 sequence is CSVATGTGGDEQFF. The CDR3 DNA sequence: TGCAGCGTCGCCACGGGGACGGGAGGAGATGAGCAGTTCTTC.

The V call is TRBV29-1, the J call TRBJ1-2, with 8 bases lining up with TRBD1. The CDR3 runs to 12 residues. Germline assignment: CDR1 SQVTM and CDR2 ANQGSEA. Trimming cost V 3 bases and J 6 bases; bases outside gene matches: 3. This chain's CDR3 is CSVDRQGNGYTF. The CDR3 nucleotides are TGCAGCGTTGACCGACAGGGGAATGGCTACACCTTC.

The chain recombines TRBV19 with TRBJ2-3, with D possibly called TRBD1 or TRBD2 (5 bases each). This CDR3 has 17 amino acids. Between the trimmed V and J ends, which lost 4 bases and 10 bases, there was a span of 27 bases. Germline CDR1 reads LNHDA; CDR2 reads SQIVND (reference sequence). The CDR3, as DNA: TGTGCCAGTAGTACCCTCGTCCCCTTTGAGGGGCCTCATTCGCAGTATTTT. Its protein is CASSTLVPFEGPHSQYF. The entire variable domain, with the rest obtained from reference TRBV19 and TRBJ2-3, is as follows: DGGITQSPKYLFRKEGQNVTLSCEQNLNHDAMYWYRQDPGQGLRLIYYSQIVNDFQKGDIAEGYSVSREKKESFPLTVTSAQKNPTAFYLCASSTLVPFEGPHSQYFGPGTRLTVL.

The J gene is TRBJ2-1, the V gene TRBV27; TRBD2 is a possible D gene (6 bases). V lost 5 bases to trimming and J lost 4 bases, with 18 bases between them. Germline CDR1 reads MNHEY; CDR2 reads SMNVEV (reference sequence). This CDR3 region has 16 residues. CDR3 sequence reads: CASSTLGGESYNEQFF. As DNA, the CDR3 is TGTGCCAGCAGTACCCTCGGCGGGGAGTCGTACAATGAGCAGTTCTTC.

V usage is TRBV20-1 and J usage is TRBJ2-5; D is undetermined. Germline loops: CDR1 DFQATT, CDR2 SNEGSKA (reference sequence). Trimming shortened V by 1 base and J by 5 bases, and 5 bases separated the two germline ends. This CDR3 has 11 residues. The CDR3 protein is CSARVKETQYF. CDR3 nucleotides: TGCAGTGCTAGAGTGAAGGAGACCCAGTACTTC.

Only a few counts were recorded for this clonotype. The chain employs TRBV4-1 and TRBJ2-5; 9 nucleotides align to TRBD1. The germline V gene has CDR1 MGHRA and CDR2 YSYEKL. The length of the CDR3 is 15 residues. Germline trimming cut 1 base from V and 2 bases from J; bases unmatched to any gene: 2. The chain's CDR3 is CASSQVGQGQETQYF. CDR3 nucleotides: TGCGCCAGCAGCCAAGTTGGACAGGGGCAAGAGACCCAGTACTTC.

This clonotype was seen ten or more times. The V and J genes are TRBV7-2 and TRBJ2-5, with D unclear. The CDR3 extends over 13 amino acids. Germline V gives CDR1 SGHTA, CDR2 FQGNSA. V was shortened by 2 bases and J by 4 bases, with 8 bases between the two germline ends. The CDR3: CASSLFGLETQYF. The DNA for the CDR3 is TGTGCCAGCAGCTTATTTGGTTTAGAGACCCAGTACTTC.

The V gene is TRBV5-5, the J gene TRBJ2-5; TRBD2 matches 10 bases. The CDR3 extends over 16 amino acids. CDR1 is SGHKS, CDR2 YYEKEE, per germline (reference sequence). The junction had 11 bases not matched to a gene; V was cut back by 1 base and J by 8 bases. CDR3 in DNA: TGTGCCAGCAGCTTGTTTTCAGCGGGGGGGGTGGATACCCAGTACTTC. Its translation is CASSLFSAGGVDTQYF.

The V and J genes are TRBV24-1 and TRBJ2-3, with D tentatively TRBD1 (5 bases). The CDR3 has 15 amino acids. Trimming took off 1 base at V and 7 bases at J, with 14 bases between the two ends. CDR1 and CDR2 (germline): KGHDR, SFDVKD. CDR3 DNA sequence: TGTGCCACCAGTGATTTTAACCCAGCAGGGAATACGCAGTATTTT. The encoded protein is CATSDFNPAGNTQYF.

As concerns this clonotype: The junction departs from the called germline gene at one end, perhaps through a read error. This sequence joins TRBV19 and TRBJ2-5; 11 bases line up with TRBD1. This CDR3 spans 15 amino acids. CDR1 is LNHDA and CDR2 is SQIVND in the germline V gene (reference sequence). CDR3 protein: CVSSIGQGARETQYF. CDR3 sequence (DNA): TGTGTCAGTAGTATAGGACAGGGGGCGCGAGAGACCCAGTACTTC.

This clonotype was seen more than once but under ten times. The chain couples TRBV2 to TRBJ2-5; 11 bases match TRBD2. Germline lookup yields CDR1 SNHLY and CDR2 FYNNEI. The trim removed 5 bases at V and 9 bases at J, leaving 5 bases unmatched. CDR3 length: 13 amino acids. CDR3 protein: CASSQTSGTPQYF. DNA for the CDR3: TGTGCCAGCAGTCAGACTAGCGGGACACCCCAGTACTTC.

The rearrangement uses TRBV4-3 and TRBJ1-2, with TRBD1 matching over 7 bases. The CDR3 extends over 14 amino acids. Germline CDR1 and CDR2: LGHNA and YSLEER. The J segment lost 4 bases and the V segment lost 4 bases, leaving 6 bases of the junction unmatched. CDR3 region: CASSPTGDRYGYTF. The CDR3 bases are TGCGCCAGCAGCCCAACAGGGGATCGCTATGGCTACACCTTC.

In this sample, this clonotype turned up a few times. The chain carries TRBV7-3 and TRBJ2-5; D ambiguous. V lost 2 bases and J 4 bases, leaving 11 bases between the germline ends. CDR3 length: 14 amino acids. The germline V gene encodes CDR1 SGHTA and CDR2 FQGTGA. The CDR3 DNA is TGTGCCAGCAGCTTATACCTAGGTCGAGAGACCCAGTACTTC. Translating it yields CASSLYLGRETQYF.

The genes are TRBV28 and TRBJ1-4; 8 bases are a match to TRBD1. J lost 8 bases, V lost 6 bases, and 8 bases had no gene match. This CDR3 comprises 14 residues. Germline V CDR1 and CDR2: MDHEN, SYDVKM. The CDR3 region has the DNA TGTGCCAGCAGCCCAGGGGGCGCGGAGGAAAAACTGTTTTTT. Protein sequence: CASSPGGAEEKLFF.